The rows below give T cell receptor beta chains drawn from one sample of a study of early T cells in non-severe SARS-CoV-2 infection. TCRdb re-derived calls from the 5' RACE reads in MiXCR, one entry per CDR3 protein. The profile covers 90,000 to 120,000 distinct CDR3 sequences, with 9.5% to 13% appearing a single time and 2.5% to 4% taken by the ten largest. The sequenced material came from whole blood. The receptors derive from an adult who was a healthcare worker with PCR-confirmed SARS-CoV-2 infection or an uninfected control (not recorded which). CDR3s include the opening cysteine and the closing phenylalanine or tryptophan. A D gene is named only where the DNA matches it firmly. Rows may omit the clone size; those that give it use once, few, many or a size class.

V,size,J,D,CDR3,DNA
TRBV20-1,many,TRBJ2-1,-,CSATHNEQFF,TGCAGTGCTACTCACAATGAGCAGTTCTTC
TRBV29-1,few,TRBJ2-2,-,CSVEDDLATGELFF,TGCAGCGTTGAAGATGATCTAGCTACCGGGGAGCTGTTTTTT
TRBV11-2,many,TRBJ2-5,-,CASSSSPAGRETQYF,TGTGCCAGCAGCTCCTCTCCCGCAGGAAGGGAGACCCAGTACTTC
TRBV5-6,once,TRBJ2-3,-,CASSSPWLGEDTQYF,TGTGCCAGCAGCTCCCCATGGTTAGGTGAGGATACGCAGTATTTT
TRBV18,few,TRBJ2-5,-,CASSPQRQEETQYF,TGTGCCAGCTCACCACAGAGACAGGAAGAGACCCAGTACTTC
TRBV28,few,TRBJ1-2,-,CASSFLTFPGSPKGGYTF,TGTGCCAGCAGTTTTCTTACCTTCCCGGGATCCCCCAAGGGTGGCTACACCTTC
TRBV6-5,-,TRBJ1-6,-,CANSYSRGRRSPLHF,TGTGCCAACAGTTACTCGCGGGGGCGACGTTCACCCCTCCACTTT
TRBV12-3/TRBV12-4,-,TRBJ1-4,TRBD1,CASSRDRDNEKLFF,TGTGCCAGCAGTAGGGACAGGGATAATGAAAAACTGTTTTTT
TRBV13,-,TRBJ2-7,-,CASSLAGAVEQYF,TGTGCCAGCAGCTTAGCGGGGGCTGTCGAGCAGTACTTC
TRBV5-1,few,TRBJ2-4,TRBD1,CASSIGQGAIQYF,TGCGCCAGCAGTATAGGACAGGGAGCCATTCAGTACTTC
TRBV12-3/TRBV12-4,many,TRBJ2-1,-,CASSRGVGTYNEQFF,TGTGCCAGCAGCAGAGGGGTGGGCACCTACAATGAGCAGTTCTTC
TRBV6-1,few,TRBJ2-1,-,CASSELLRKNEQFF,TGTGCCAGCAGTGAACTCCTCCGGAAGAATGAGCAGTTCTTC
TRBV12-3/TRBV12-4,-,TRBJ1-5,-,CASSLGGRQFQPQHF,TGTGCCAGCAGTTTAGGAGGCCGGCAGTTTCAGCCCCAGCATTTT
TRBV29-1,few,TRBJ2-3,-,CSVEEPGTDTQYF,TGCAGCGTTGAGGAGCCAGGCACAGATACGCAGTATTTT
TRBV10-1,many,TRBJ2-3,-,CASSPMVSTDTQYF,TGCGCCAGCAGTCCTATGGTTAGCACAGATACGCAGTATTTT
TRBV11-2,many,TRBJ2-5,-,CASSIGTAYQETQYF,TGTGCCAGCAGCATTGGGACGGCGTACCAAGAGACCCAGTACTTC
TRBV11-2,many,TRBJ2-5,-,CASSLETSSGTYLIQETQYF,TGTGCCAGCAGCTTAGAGACGAGTAGCGGAACATACCTTATACAAGAGACCCAGTACTTC
TRBV5-4,-,TRBJ1-1,TRBD1,CASSTTGRRGTEAFF,TGTGCCAGCAGCACGACAGGGCGAAGGGGCACTGAAGCTTTCTTT
TRBV29-1,few,TRBJ2-3,-,CSLLSADHQYF,TGCAGCCTCCTGAGCGCAGACCATCAGTATTTT
TRBV29-1,many,TRBJ1-1,-,CSVAVSEAFF,TGCAGCGTTGCTGTTAGTGAAGCTTTCTTT
TRBV7-3,many,TRBJ2-1,TRBD2,CASSLQAQRERNEQFF,TGTGCCAGCAGCCTCCAAGCCCAGCGGGAGAGGAATGAGCAGTTCTTC
TRBV20-1,-,TRBJ2-3,TRBD2,CSASLLAGGTDTQYF,TGCAGTGCTAGCCTTCTAGCGGGGGGGACAGATACGCAGTATTTT
TRBV18,many,TRBJ1-1,-,CASSPAPSNTEAFF,TGTGCCAGCTCACCAGCTCCCTCGAACACTGAAGCTTTCTTT
TRBV6-2/TRBV6-3,few,TRBJ2-1,-,CASSYSFANEQFF,TGTGCCAGCAGTTACTCGTTTGCGAATGAGCAGTTCTTC
TRBV5-8,many,TRBJ1-6,TRBD1,CASSLFRTGGNSPLHF,TGTGCCAGCAGCTTGTTCCGGACAGGCGGGAATTCACCCCTCCACTTT
TRBV6-2/TRBV6-3,-,TRBJ1-5,-,CASSYAGSNQPQHF,TGTGCCAGCAGTTACGCGGGGAGCAATCAGCCCCAGCATTTT
TRBV5-1,many,TRBJ2-7,-,CASSLLGAYEQYF,TGCGCCAGCAGCTTACTAGGGGCCTACGAGCAGTACTTC
TRBV29-1,few,TRBJ1-2,-,CSVSRERDGYTF,TGCAGCGTCTCAAGGGAACGTGATGGCTACACCTTC
TRBV6-2/TRBV6-3,many,TRBJ2-3,TRBD1,CASSYDRADTQYF,TGTGCCAGCAGTTACGACAGGGCGGATACGCAGTATTTT
TRBV2,few,TRBJ1-3,-,CASRSDRNTIYF,TGTGCCAGCAGATCCGACAGAAACACCATATATTTT
TRBV3-1,few,TRBJ2-5,-,CASSPPGGGEKETQYF,TGTGCCAGCAGCCCCCCCGGAGGGGGGGAAAAAGAGACCCAGTACTTC
TRBV12-5,-,TRBJ2-7,-,CASGLGQHYEQYF,TGTGCTAGTGGTTTGGGCCAGCACTACGAGCAGTACTTC
TRBV6-2/TRBV6-3,-,TRBJ1-1,TRBD1,CASRPHLTGRRTEAFF,TGTGCCAGCAGGCCCCATCTGACAGGGAGGCGGACTGAAGCTTTCTTT
TRBV7-9,-,TRBJ1-1,-,CASSRRELNTEAFF,TGTGCCAGCAGCCGCAGGGAGTTGAACACTGAAGCTTTCTTT
TRBV10-2,-,TRBJ2-3,TRBD2,CASSGRVERGITDTQYF,TGCGCCAGCAGTGGGCGAGTGGAGCGGGGGATCACAGATACGCAGTATTTT
TRBV27,-,TRBJ1-5,-,CASSFGQGPSAQHF,TGTGCCAGCAGTTTCGGGCAGGGACCCTCGGCCCAGCATTTT
TRBV12-3/TRBV12-4,-,TRBJ1-5,TRBD1,CASIDGDRGNQPQHF,TGTGCCAGCATAGACGGGGACAGGGGCAATCAGCCCCAGCATTTT
TRBV2,few,TRBJ1-2,TRBD1,CASGGTVNYGYTF,TGTGCCAGCGGCGGGACAGTTAACTATGGCTACACCTTC